The next 10 T cell receptor beta chains were all read from a single sample in a study of technical replicates of blood from four donors. Data came from immunoSEQ multiplex PCR; TCRdb stores just in-frame clones and leaves some out. The profile shows tens of thousands of clones, about 96% of them singletons. The source material was T cells isolated from PBMCs. Every receptor here comes from a human donor in good health.

The count of this clone is one. The rearrangement links TRBV11-3 to TRBJ2-7; possibly TRBD1 for D (6 bases). Germline CDR1 and CDR2: SGHNT and YENEEA. V lost 4 bases to trimming and J lost 0 bases, with 10 bases between them. The length of the CDR3 is 14 residues. The CDR3 DNA reads as TGTGCCAGCAGCTATTCGGACAGCTCCTACGAGCAGTACTTC. This sequence encodes CASSYSDSSYEQYF.

V usage is TRBV5-1 and J usage is TRBJ2-7; TRBD1 aligns across 7 bases. The germline CDR1 and CDR2 sequences are SGHRS and YFSETQ. V lost 5 bases to trimming and J lost 0 bases; unmatched junction nucleotides: 5. The CDR3 loop spans 14 amino acids. This chain's CDR3 is CASSQGTVSYEQYF. Here the CDR3 DNA reads TGCGCCAGCAGTCAGGGGACAGTCTCCTACGAGCAGTACTTC.

The chain joins TRBV2 to TRBJ2-2, with D tentatively TRBD1 (6 bases). V lost 3 bases and J lost 3, with 11 bases in between. CDR3 size: 15 residues. Germline V gene lookup returns CDR1 SNHLY and CDR2 FYNNEI. The chain's CDR3 is CASSETGGHTGELFF. For the CDR3, the DNA is TGTGCCAGCAGTGAGACTGGGGGCCACACCGGGGAGCTGTTTTTT.

The chain uses TRBV27 and TRBJ1-5, with TRBD1 matching 10 bases. The CDR3 has 20 amino acids. V shed 6 bases and J 1 base; nucleotides not matched to a gene: 18. Germline V gives CDR1 MNHEY, CDR2 SMNVEV (reference sequence). Here the CDR3 reads CASRGRGGQGLMRSNQPQHF. For the CDR3, the DNA is TGTGCCAGCAGGGGGAGAGGGGGACAGGGGTTGATGAGAAGCAATCAGCCCCAGCATTTT.

The chain links TRBV5-4 to TRBJ2-3; TRBD2 might be the D (5 bases). The CDR3 contains 16 residues. Per the germline V gene, CDR1 is SGHNT and CDR2 is YYREEE (reference sequence). V lost 1 base, J lost 4 bases, and 16 bases lay in between. The CDR3 sequence is CASSLPTGKLPDTQYF. DNA of the CDR3: TGTGCCAGCAGCTTGCCAACGGGAAAACTCCCAGATACGCAGTATTTT.

V gene TRBV15 combines with J gene TRBJ2-7, with D unclear. Trimming took 0 bases from V and 3 from J, leaving 12 bases between them. The CDR3 consists of 15 residues. Germline V gene lookup returns CDR1 LNHNV and CDR2 YYDKDF (reference sequence). The CDR3 region is CATSRDPGSSYEQYF. In nucleotides, the CDR3 is TGTGCCACCAGCAGAGATCCCGGGTCAAGCTACGAGCAGTACTTC.

J is TRBJ2-1 and V is TRBV5-4; maybe TRBD1 (5 bases). Looked up from germline, CDR1 is SGHNT and CDR2 is YYREEE (reference sequence). This CDR3 has 15 residues. V was clipped by 6 bases and J by 6 bases, with 19 bases between them. Written as DNA, the CDR3 is TGTGCCAGCACCGGCTGGCAGGGCCAGTTCAATGAGCAGTTCTTC. It codes for CASTGWQGQFNEQFF. The variable domain in full, completed from reference TRBV5-4 and TRBJ2-1, reads ETGVTQSPTHLIKTRGQQVTLRCSSQSGHNTVSWYQQALGQGPQFIFQYYREEENGRGNFPPRFSGLQFPNYSSELNVNALELDDSALYLCASTGWQGQFNEQFFGPGTRLTVL.

The chain links TRBV5-1 to TRBJ2-7, with 7 nucleotides matching TRBD1. The ends lost 0 bases at V and 0 bases at J; junction bases unmatched: 6. The CDR3 is 16 amino acids. Per the germline V gene, CDR1 is SGHRS and CDR2 is YFSETQ. The CDR3 reads CASSLALGQSSYEQYF. As DNA, the CDR3 is TGCGCCAGCAGCTTGGCTTTGGGACAGAGCTCCTACGAGCAGTACTTC.

The J gene is TRBJ2-3, the V gene TRBV18, with 8 bases that match TRBD2. This CDR3 has 14 amino acids. J lost 4 bases, V lost 4 bases, and 4 bases had no gene match. From germline, CDR1 is KGHSH and CDR2 LQKENI. The CDR3 DNA reads TGTGCCAGCTCACTAGGACTAGCTTCAGATACGCAGTATTTT. Its translation: CASSLGLASDTQYF. The full variable domain, with the rest looked up from reference TRBV18 and TRBJ2-3, is NAGVMQNPRHLVRRRGQEARLRCSPMKGHSHVYWYRQLPEEGLKFMVYLQKENIIDESGMPKERFSAEFPKEGPSILRIQQVVRGDSAAYFCASSLGLASDTQYFGPGTRLTVL.

The chain uses TRBV7-9 and TRBJ1-4; TRBD1 might be the D (6 bases). The germline gives CDR1 SEHNR, CDR2 FQNEAQ (reference sequence). The CDR3 sequence is 14 residues long. V was clipped by 7 bases and J by 4 bases, with 13 bases between them. The CDR3, as DNA: TGTGCCAGCATGGCAGGGGTTAGTAATGAAAAACTGTTTTTT. Translation: CASMAGVSNEKLFF.